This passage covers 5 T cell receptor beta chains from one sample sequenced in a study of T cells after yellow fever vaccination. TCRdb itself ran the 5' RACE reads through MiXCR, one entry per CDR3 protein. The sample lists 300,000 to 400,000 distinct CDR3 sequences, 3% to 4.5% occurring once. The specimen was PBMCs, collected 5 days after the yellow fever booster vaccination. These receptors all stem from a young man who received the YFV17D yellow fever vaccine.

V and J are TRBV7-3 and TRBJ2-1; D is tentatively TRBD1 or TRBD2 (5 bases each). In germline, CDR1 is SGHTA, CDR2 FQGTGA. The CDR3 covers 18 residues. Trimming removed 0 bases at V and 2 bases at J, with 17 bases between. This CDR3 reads CASSLTHSWGIPYNEQFF. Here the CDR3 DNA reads TGTGCCAGCAGCTTAACCCACTCTTGGGGGATCCCCTACAATGAGCAGTTCTTC.

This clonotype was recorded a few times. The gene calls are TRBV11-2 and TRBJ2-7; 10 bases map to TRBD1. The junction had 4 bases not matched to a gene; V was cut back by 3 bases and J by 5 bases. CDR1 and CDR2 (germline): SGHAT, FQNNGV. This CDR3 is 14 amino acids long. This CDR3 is CASSFAGTGDEQYF. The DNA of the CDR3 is TGTGCCAGCAGCTTTGCCGGGACAGGGGACGAGCAGTACTTC.

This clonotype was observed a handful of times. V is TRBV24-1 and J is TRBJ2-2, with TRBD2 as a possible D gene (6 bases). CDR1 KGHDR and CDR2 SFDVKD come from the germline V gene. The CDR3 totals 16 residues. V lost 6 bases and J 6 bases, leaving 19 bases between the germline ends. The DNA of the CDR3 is TGTGCCACCAGTCCGAAACCCGCCGCGGGATCCGGGGAGCTGTTTTTT. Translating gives CATSPKPAAGSGELFF.

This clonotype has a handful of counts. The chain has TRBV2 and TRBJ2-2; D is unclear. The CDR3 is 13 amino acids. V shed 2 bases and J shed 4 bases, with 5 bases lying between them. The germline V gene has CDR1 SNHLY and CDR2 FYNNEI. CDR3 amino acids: CASSEQTTGELFF. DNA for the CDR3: TGTGCCAGCAGTGAACAGACCACCGGGGAGCTGTTTTTT.

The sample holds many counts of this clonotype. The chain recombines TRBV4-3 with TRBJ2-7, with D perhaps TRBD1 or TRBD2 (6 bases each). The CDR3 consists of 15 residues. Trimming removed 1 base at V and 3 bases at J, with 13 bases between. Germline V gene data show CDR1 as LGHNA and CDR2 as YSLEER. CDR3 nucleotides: TGCGCCAGCAGCCAAGTCACGGGGGCCAACTACGAGCAGTACTTC. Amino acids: CASSQVTGANYEQYF.